Here is one TCR beta chain with its context. Its specificity is unknown. The entry originates in a study of cytomegalovirus exposure and HLA in healthy donors. Vbeta (60) and Jbeta (13) primers were used in the PCR. The data were produced by immunoSEQ multiplex PCR, yet TCRdb's version contains in-frame clones alone and is incomplete. This table holds about 170,000 clones, approximately 70% found once. Study-level findings and limits: Later on, an analysis tied over 15,000 TCR beta sequences to HLA alleles at 0.05 false discovery rate. A later analysis appeared to link common viral pathogens to several of the most significant clusters. Sequencing depth roughly uniform across donors was assumed in presence/absence analyses.

The sample comprised PBMCs. The sequence came from a woman aged 18-29 years in good health and CMV-seropositive.

The CDR3 is CASSQDLRGSGNTIYF. CDR3 sequence (DNA): TGTGCCAGCAGCCAAGATCTAAGGGGATCTGGAAACACCATATATTTT. The chain uses TRBV4-2 and TRBJ1-3, with a weak D call TRBD1 (5 bases). Germline V gives CDR1 LGHNA, CDR2 YNFKEQ. Between the trimmed V and J ends, which lost 0 bases and 1 base, there was a span of 10 bases. The CDR3 spans 16 residues.